This TCR beta chain was profiled in a study of blood T cell repertoires in COVID-19. About the research overall: The United States, Italy and Spain supplied acute and convalescent COVID-19 samples. In each case, the material was cDNA or gDNA derived from T cells, B-cell-depleted T cells, or PBMCs.

The CDR3 covers 13 residues. Germline assignment: CDR1 SGHTA and CDR2 FQGTGA. Deletions cut 1 base from V and 5 bases from J, with 8 bases between. Authors' methods: Using reference gene primer amplification, nucleated cell counts were estimated. Repertoires were generated with immunoSEQ multiplex PCR, while TCRdb's copy carries only in-frame clones and drops some. V and J calls and clone size are copied from that table; D and trimming were computed from the DNA. The sample consists of 75,000 to 100,000 clones, 87% of them appearing once. The sequenced material came from peripheral blood. The clonotype originates from a man aged 60 to 75 with acute or convalescent COVID-19. The chain employs TRBV7-3 and TRBJ2-5; D is perhaps TRBD1 (6 bases). The CDR3, as DNA: TGTGCCAGCAGCTTAAATCAGGGGGAGACCCAGTACTTC. Translation: CASSLNQGETQYF. Full variable domain (missing parts from reference TRBV7-3 and TRBJ2-5): GAGVSQTPSNKVTEKGKYVELRCDPISGHTALYWYRQSLGQGPEFLIYFQGTGAADDSGLPNDRFFAVRPEGSVSTLKIQRTERGDSAVYLCASSLNQGETQYFGPGTRLLVL.